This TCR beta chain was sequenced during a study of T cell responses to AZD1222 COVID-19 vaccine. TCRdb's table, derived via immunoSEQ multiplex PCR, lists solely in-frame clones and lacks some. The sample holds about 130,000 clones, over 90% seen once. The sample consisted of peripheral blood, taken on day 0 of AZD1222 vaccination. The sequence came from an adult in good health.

CDR3 amino acids: CASRTSPSNEQYF. CDR3 bases: TGCGCCAGCCGAACTAGTCCCTCGAACGAGCAGTACTTC. The rearrangement links TRBV5-1 to TRBJ2-7; tentative D call: TRBD2 (5 bases). CDR1 is SGHRS, CDR2 YFSETQ, per germline. The CDR3 extends over 13 amino acids. The V and J ends lost 7 bases and 5 bases respectively, with 16 bases between them.